This T cell receptor beta chain was recorded in a study of T cell responses to AZD1222 COVID-19 vaccine. Study results and limitations: Vaccine-associated CD4 TCRs ranged over spike, dominating at 160-218 and 743-854. Two AZD1222 doses significantly raised spike-specific TCR breadth and depth over controls.

Of note for this clone: What it recognizes is unknown. An end of the junction differs from the germline gene, which may be a read error.

The data were produced by immunoSEQ multiplex PCR, yet TCRdb's version contains in-frame clones alone and is incomplete. The table has 110,000 or so clones, about 91% seen once; the top ten hold approximately 6.9%. This CDR3 contains 11 residues. The germline CDR1 and CDR2 sequences are MNHNY and SVGAGI (reference sequence). This clonotype was obtained from an adult who received the AZD1222 COVID-19 vaccine. The source material was peripheral blood, sampled 28 days after the second AZD1222 dose. V and J are TRBV6-6 and TRBJ1-2, with a tentative D call TRBD1 (6 bases). CDR3 nucleotides: TGTGCCAGCACCCGAGCGGACAGTTACGCCTTC. Amino acids: CASTRADSYAF.